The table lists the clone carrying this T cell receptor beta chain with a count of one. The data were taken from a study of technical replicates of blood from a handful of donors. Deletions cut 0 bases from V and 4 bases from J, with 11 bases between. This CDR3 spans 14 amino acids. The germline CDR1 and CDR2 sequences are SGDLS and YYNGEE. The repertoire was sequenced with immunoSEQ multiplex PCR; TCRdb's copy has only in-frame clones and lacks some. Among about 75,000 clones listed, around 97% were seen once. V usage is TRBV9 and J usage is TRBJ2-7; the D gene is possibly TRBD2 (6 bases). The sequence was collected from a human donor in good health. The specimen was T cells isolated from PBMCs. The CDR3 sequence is CASSVAEGLYEQYF. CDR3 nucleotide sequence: TGTGCCAGCAGCGTAGCGGAGGGCCTATACGAGCAGTACTTC.